The T cell receptor beta chain described here comes from a study of blood T cell repertoires in COVID-19. Across the whole study: Sources were T cells, B-cell-depleted T cells, or PBMCs; the material itself was cDNA or gDNA.

Source study methods: Amplification of reference gene primers provided the estimated nucleated cell counts. This table comes from immunoSEQ multiplex PCR, and its TCRdb copy is limited to in-frame clones, with some not included. V, J and clone size were drawn from that table, and D and trimming were deduced from the DNA. The data contain fewer than 150,000 clones, approximately 87% of them singletons. In germline, CDR1 is MDHEN, CDR2 SYDVKM. This CDR3 has 14 amino acids. V lost 2 bases and J lost 6, with 11 bases in between. The clonotype originates from a woman aged 55 to 70 with acute or convalescent COVID-19. The chain employs TRBV28 and TRBJ1-5; D remains unclear. The sample was peripheral blood. The CDR3 loop is CASSLGSVRQPQHF. The CDR3 DNA sequence: TGTGCCAGCAGTTTAGGTAGTGTGCGTCAGCCCCAGCATTTT.